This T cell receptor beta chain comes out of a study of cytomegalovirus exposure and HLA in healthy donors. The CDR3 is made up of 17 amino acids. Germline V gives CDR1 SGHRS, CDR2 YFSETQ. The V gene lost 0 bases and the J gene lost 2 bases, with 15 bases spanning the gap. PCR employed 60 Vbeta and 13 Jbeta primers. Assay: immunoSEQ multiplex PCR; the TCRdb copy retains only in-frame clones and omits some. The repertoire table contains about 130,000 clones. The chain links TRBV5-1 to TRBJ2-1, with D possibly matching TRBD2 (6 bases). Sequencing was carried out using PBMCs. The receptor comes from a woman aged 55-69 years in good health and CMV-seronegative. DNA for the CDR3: TGCGCCAGCAGCTTGGCCAAGACAGCGGGCCCCTACAATGAGCAGTTCTTC. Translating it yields CASSLAKTAGPYNEQFF.